The 24 T cell receptor beta chains below come from one sample, sequenced in a study of metastatic and nonmetastatic thyroid tumors. Each patient went into thyroid surgery without having received any treatment. MiXCR was used by TCRdb to re-call the PCR reads. The profile shows roughly 27,000 clones, over 10% of them singletons. Material: blood. These receptors came from a female donor with papillary thyroid cancer or a benign thyroid nodule (not recorded which). Some clones in this sample may be carry-over from other donors' samples.

This clone was detected ten times or more. The V and J genes are TRBV10-3 and TRBJ1-2; possible D gene TRBD1, 6 bases. The CDR3 extends over 14 amino acids. Trimming took off 2 bases at V and 4 bases at J, with 11 bases between the two ends. CDR1 is ENHRY and CDR2 is SYGVKD in the germline V gene. CDR3 residues: CAISEPGQSYGYTF. The CDR3 DNA follows: TGTGCCATCAGTGAGCCAGGACAGTCCTATGGCTACACCTTC.

This clone has ten or more counts. The V and J genes are TRBV15 and TRBJ1-2; 12 bases are shared with TRBD1. CDR3 length: 14 residues. The junction had 9 bases not matched to a gene; V was cut back by 8 bases and J by 8 bases. Germline V gives CDR1 LNHNV, CDR2 YYDKDF (reference sequence). The CDR3 sequence is CATGGGTGGWGYTF. CDR3 in DNA: TGTGCCACCGGCGGCGGGACAGGGGGCTGGGGCTACACCTTC.

V and J are TRBV2 and TRBJ2-2; a possible D gene is TRBD2 (6 bases). CDR3 size: 14 residues. Deletions cut 2 bases from V and 8 bases from J, with 12 bases between. Germline V CDR1 and CDR2: SNHLY, FYNNEI. The CDR3 reads CASSEYGGVGELFF. The DNA of the CDR3 is TGTGCCAGCAGTGAATACGGGGGTGTGGGGGAGCTGTTTTTT. Based on the CDR3 plus reference TRBV2 and TRBJ2-2, the full variable domain is EPEVTQTPSHQVTQMGQEVILRCVPISNHLYFYWYRQILGQKVEFLVSFYNNEISEKSEIFDDQFSVERPDGSNFTLKIRSTKLEDSAMYFCASSEYGGVGELFFGEGSRLTVL.

This clone was counted only a few times. The chain links TRBV12-3 or TRBV12-4 to TRBJ2-7; 8 positions agree with TRBD2. The CDR3 contains 17 residues. Losses at the gene ends were 1 base for V and 3 bases for J; bases not matched to a gene: 11. CDR3 amino acids: CASSLGFLAGGHYEQYF. As DNA, the CDR3 is TGTGCCAGCAGTTTAGGTTTCCTCGCGGGAGGACACTACGAGCAGTACTTC.

This clone came up once. This chain links TRBV18 with TRBJ2-7; 7 nucleotides align to TRBD2. CDR3 length: 14 residues. J lost 5 bases, V lost 6 bases, and 10 bases had no gene match. Germline lookup yields CDR1 KGHSH and CDR2 LQKENI. CDR3 region: CASSPTSGTDEQYF. DNA for the CDR3: TGTGCCAGCTCGCCCACAAGCGGGACGGACGAGCAGTACTTC.

This clone was counted only a few times. The J gene is TRBJ2-7, the V gene TRBV12-3 or TRBV12-4, with TRBD2 matching 12 bases. V shed 2 bases and J 7 bases; nucleotides not matched to a gene: 6. This CDR3 comprises 15 residues. This CDR3 is CASSLPTSGSGEQYF. The CDR3, as DNA: TGTGCCAGCAGTTTACCGACTAGCGGGAGTGGTGAGCAGTACTTC.

At least ten counts were recorded for this clone. This chain connects TRBV6-4 to TRBJ2-1; D is perhaps TRBD2 (6 bases). CDR3 length: 13 residues. V was clipped by 6 bases and J by 9 bases, with 15 bases between them. Germline assignment: CDR1 MRHNA and CDR2 SNTAGT. CDR3 protein: CASSALPGGEQFF. CDR3 DNA: TGTGCCAGCAGCGCCCTCCCCGGGGGTGAGCAGTTCTTC.

This clone occurred many times. This chain joins TRBV6-5 and TRBJ1-1; weak D call: TRBD1 (5 bases). V was cut by 0 bases and J by 4 bases, with 12 bases left in between. This CDR3 spans 15 amino acids. Germline loops: CDR1 MNHEY, CDR2 SVGAGI. The CDR3 DNA reads as TGTGCCAGCAGTTACTCGACGGTCGGGGGCACTGAAGCTTTCTTT. The encoded protein is CASSYSTVGGTEAFF.

Concerning this clone itself: A read error may be the cause here, since a much bigger clone is one base away. Other DNA sequences from this sample encode an identical CDR3 as well. The CDR3 bases are TGTGCCAGCAGTGGTACACGTGCAAGAGCCTACAATGAGCAGTTCTTC. Amino acids: CASSGTRARAYNEQFF. The V gene is TRBV6-1, the J gene TRBJ2-1; D is unclear. CDR1 MNHNS and CDR2 SASEGT come from the germline V gene. The V end lost 4 bases, the J end lost 2 bases, and 15 bases lay between the germline ends. CDR3 size: 16 residues.

This clone occurred a few times. J is TRBJ1-1 and V is TRBV5-1; possibly TRBD1 for D (6 bases). Deletions cut 0 bases from V and 9 bases from J, with 12 bases between. The CDR3 extends over 13 amino acids. Germline V gene sequence: CDR1 SGHRS, CDR2 YFSETQ. For the CDR3, the DNA is TGCGCCAGCAGCTTGGACACAGGGTCTAAAGCTTTCTTT. Translation gives CASSLDTGSKAFF. The full variable domain, completed using reference TRBV5-1 and TRBJ1-1, is KAGVTQTPRYLIKTRGQQVTLSCSPISGHRSVSWYQQTPGQGLQFLFEYFSETQRNKGNFPGRFSGRQFSNSRSEMNVSTLELGDSALYLCASSLDTGSKAFFGQGTRLTVV.

This clone is classed as medium-sized. Here the CDR3 DNA reads TGTGCCAGTAGTACGCCCCCCGGGACAGGGCGGAATTCACCCCTCCACTTT. Its translation: CASSTPPGTGRNSPLHF. This sequence joins TRBV19 and TRBJ1-6; 9 bases map to TRBD1. V lost 4 bases, J lost 7 bases, and 11 bases stayed unmatched. CDR3 length: 17 residues. Germline V gives CDR1 LNHDA, CDR2 SQIVND (reference sequence).

This clone has more than one count but fewer than ten. A much larger clone sits a single nucleotide away, making a read error possible. The chain employs TRBV28 and TRBJ1-1; TRBD1 is a possible D gene (5 bases). The CDR3 is made up of 13 amino acids. Germline CDR1 MDHEN, CDR2 SYDVKM. Trimming removed 4 bases at V and 11 bases at J, with 17 bases between. This chain's CDR3 is CASSSAPQGWAFF. DNA of the CDR3: TGTGCCAGCAGTTCAGCCCCCCAGGGATGGGCTTTCTTT.

In this sample, this clone turned up many times. This chain uses TRBV6-2 or TRBV6-3 with TRBJ2-1; D may correspond to TRBD1 or TRBD2 (5 bases each). Germline lookup yields CDR1 MNHEY and CDR2 SVGEGT. V lost 5 bases, J lost 4 bases, and 15 bases lay in between. CDR3 size: 15 residues. The CDR3: CASSLSFGGYNEQFF. CDR3 nucleotides: TGTGCCAGCAGTCTATCCTTTGGGGGTTACAATGAGCAGTTCTTC.

This clone has at least ten counts. This rearrangement joins TRBV15 to TRBJ2-1, with D possibly matching TRBD2 (6 bases). The germline V gene has CDR1 LNHNV and CDR2 YYDKDF (reference sequence). The length of the CDR3 is 12 residues. V gave up 2 bases and J gave up 8 bases, with 7 bases separating them. The CDR3, as DNA: TGTGCCACCAGCAGATGGGGGGATGAGCAGTTCTTC. Translation gives CATSRWGDEQFF.

This clone was observed many times. The chain carries TRBV7-7 and TRBJ2-3; TRBD2 aligns across 14 bases. The CDR3 extends over 18 amino acids. V was clipped by 7 bases and J by 3 bases; unmatched bases: 12. The germline CDR1 and CDR2 sequences are SSHAT and FNYEAQ (reference sequence). The CDR3 nucleotides are TGTGCCAGCACCTCCCGGCCGGGACTAGCGGGAGCGACAGATACGCAGTATTTT. Translating gives CASTSRPGLAGATDTQYF.

This clone was detected ten times or more. V usage is TRBV2 and J usage is TRBJ2-3; D perhaps matches TRBD2 (6 bases). The CDR3 consists of 17 residues. The V end was cut by 8 bases, the J end by 1 base, with 22 bases between. Germline V lookup: CDR1 SNHLY, CDR2 FYNNEI. CDR3 nucleotide sequence: TGTGCCAGCTCGGGGGAAAAGACAGTTTTCCGCACAGATACGCAGTATTTT. It is translated as CASSGEKTVFRTDTQYF.

This clone was seen at least ten times. V and J are TRBV2 and TRBJ1-1; D gene unclear. Trimming pared 1 base from V and 7 bases from J, leaving 13 bases between. The CDR3 sequence is 14 residues long. Germline CDR1 and CDR2: SNHLY and FYNNEI. CDR3 in DNA: TGTGCCAGCAGTGAAGAGACGGTAGTCGGTGAAGCTTTCTTT. Protein sequence: CASSEETVVGEAFF.

This clone was detected many times. This rearrangement joins TRBV30 to TRBJ2-1; 8 bases match TRBD1. J was trimmed by 6 bases and V by 7 bases; bases with no gene match: 5. Germline CDR1 reads GTSNPN; CDR2 reads SVGIG (reference sequence). CDR3 length: 12 residues. As DNA, the CDR3 is TGTGCCTTCACCGACAGGGGCAATGAGCAGTTCTTC. It is translated as CAFTDRGNEQFF.

This clone occurred many times. The gene calls are TRBV18 and TRBJ2-5, with 12 bases matching TRBD2. The CDR3 consists of 15 residues. With 3 bases clipped from V and 4 bases from J, the junction kept 3 bases outside the gene matches. Germline V gives CDR1 KGHSH, CDR2 LQKENI. The CDR3 coding sequence is TGTGCCAGCTCACCCACGGGACTAGCGGGAGAGACCCAGTACTTC. Translation: CASSPTGLAGETQYF.

In this sample, this clone turned up many times. The chain has TRBV7-9 and TRBJ2-5; D assignment may be TRBD1 or TRBD2 (6 bases each). V was pared by 5 bases and J by 4 bases, with 17 bases between. Per the germline V gene, CDR1 is SEHNR and CDR2 is FQNEAQ (reference sequence). CDR3 length: 15 residues. The chain's CDR3 is CASSARGGMGETQYF. The CDR3 region has the DNA TGTGCCAGCAGCGCCCGAGGGGGGATGGGAGAGACCCAGTACTTC.

Ten or more counts support this clone. The gene calls are TRBV20-1 and TRBJ2-1; D is possibly TRBD1 (6 bases). CDR1 is DFQATT, CDR2 SNEGSKA, per germline (reference sequence). The V end lost 8 bases, the J end lost 7 bases, and 24 bases lay between the germline ends. The CDR3 length is 15 residues. CDR3 DNA: TGCAGTACTTCCACGACAGGAACACCCGGGAATGAGCAGTTCTTC. This codes for CSTSTTGTPGNEQFF.

The rearrangement links TRBV11-3 to TRBJ2-7; D possibly corresponds to TRBD2 (5 bases). In germline, CDR1 is SGHNT, CDR2 YENEEA. There are 13 residues in the CDR3. The CDR3 sequence: CTNSFARGGEQYF. In DNA, the CDR3 is TGTACCAACAGCTTCGCACGTGGAGGCGAGCAGTACTTC.

There are many counts of this clone. The chain is built from TRBV7-9 and TRBJ1-2; TRBD1 matches 7 bases. V trimming: 3 bases; J trimming: 5 bases; junction bases outside the gene matches: 3. Looked up from germline, CDR1 is SEHNR and CDR2 is FQNEAQ (reference sequence). CDR3 length: 13 amino acids. CDR3 residues: CASSLGQPYGYTF. The CDR3, as DNA: TGTGCCAGCAGCTTGGGACAGCCTTATGGCTACACCTTC.

There are a few counts of this clone. Given the absence of the conserved phenylalanine or tryptophan at the CDR3 end, a read error is likely. The DNA is left out, because the CDR3 cannot be placed on it with certainty; the CDR3 is given as TCRdb lists it. V gene TRBV7-2 combines with J gene TRBJ1-3. Germline CDR1 is SGHTA and CDR2 is FQGNSA. From its first to its last residue, the CDR3 has 8 amino acids. CDR3 protein: CASSLEGL.